The clone carrying this TCR beta chain was seen a few times. Its specificity is unknown. Profiled with immunoSEQ multiplex PCR; TCRdb holds only in-frame clones, not every one. The sample comprises 550,000 to 800,000 clones, less than 95% of which are singletons, and about a third rests with the top ten. The record originates from a study of shared clonotypes between healthy human individuals. Across the study: Each donor's CD8 memory used one plate, CD8 naive two, each CD4 subset three.

Study-wide results and caveats: Generation probabilities were higher for clonotypes shared across all four sorted-subset donors than for unshared ones.

The TCR comes from a man aged 18 to 30 in good health. Some clones in this sample may be carry-over from other donors' samples. The sequencing input was memory CD8+ T cells from PBMCs. Subset: CD45RO+ cells pooled with CCR7-negative TemRA cells.

CDR3 bases: TGTGCCACCAGCAGAGATTGGTCCGTCCCCGAGCAGTACTTC. It yields the protein CATSRDWSVPEQYF. The gene calls are TRBV15 and TRBJ2-7; no definite D call. Germline CDR1 LNHNV, CDR2 YYDKDF (reference sequence). This CDR3 contains 14 residues. V was clipped by 0 bases and J by 6 bases, with 12 bases between them.